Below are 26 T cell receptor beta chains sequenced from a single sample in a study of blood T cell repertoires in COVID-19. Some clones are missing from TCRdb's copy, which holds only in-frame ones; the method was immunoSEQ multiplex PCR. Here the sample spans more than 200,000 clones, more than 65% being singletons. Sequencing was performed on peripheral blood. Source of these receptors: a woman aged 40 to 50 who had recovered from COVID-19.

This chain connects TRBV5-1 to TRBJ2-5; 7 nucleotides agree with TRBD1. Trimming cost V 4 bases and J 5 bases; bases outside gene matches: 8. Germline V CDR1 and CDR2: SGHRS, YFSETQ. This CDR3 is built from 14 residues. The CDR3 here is CASSRKGQEETQYF. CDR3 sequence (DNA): TGCGCCAGCAGCCGCAAAGGACAGGAGGAGACCCAGTACTTC.

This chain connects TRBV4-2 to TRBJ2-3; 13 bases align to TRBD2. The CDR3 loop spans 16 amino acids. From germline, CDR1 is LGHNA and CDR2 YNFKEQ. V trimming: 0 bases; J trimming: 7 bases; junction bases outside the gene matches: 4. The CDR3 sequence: CASSQETSGGTYTQYF. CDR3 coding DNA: TGTGCCAGCAGCCAAGAGACTAGCGGGGGGACATATACGCAGTATTTT.

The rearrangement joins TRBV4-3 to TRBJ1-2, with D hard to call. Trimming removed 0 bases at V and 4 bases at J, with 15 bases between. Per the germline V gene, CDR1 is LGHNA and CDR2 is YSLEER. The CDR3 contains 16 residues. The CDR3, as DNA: TGCGCCAGCAGCCAAGATTCAGCCGGGATGGCCTATGGCTACACCTTC. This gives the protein CASSQDSAGMAYGYTF.

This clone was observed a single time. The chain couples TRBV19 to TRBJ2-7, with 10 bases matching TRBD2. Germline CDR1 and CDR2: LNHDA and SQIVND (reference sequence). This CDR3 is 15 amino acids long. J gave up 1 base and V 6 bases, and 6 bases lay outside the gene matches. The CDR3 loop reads CASSWSGGGSYEQYF. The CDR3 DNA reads TGTGCCAGTAGCTGGAGCGGGGGGGGTTCCTACGAGCAGTACTTC.

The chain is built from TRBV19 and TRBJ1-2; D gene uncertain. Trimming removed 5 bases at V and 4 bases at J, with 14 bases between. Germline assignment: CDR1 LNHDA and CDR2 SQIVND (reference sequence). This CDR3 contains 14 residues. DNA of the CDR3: TGTGCCAGTAGTCCAAGACGTACTACCTATGGCTACACCTTC. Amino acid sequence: CASSPRRTTYGYTF.

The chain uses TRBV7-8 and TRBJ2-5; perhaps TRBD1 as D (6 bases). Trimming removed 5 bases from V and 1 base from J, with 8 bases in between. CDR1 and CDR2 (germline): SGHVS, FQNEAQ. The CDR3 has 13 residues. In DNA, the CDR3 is TGTGCCAGCAGCAAGGACAGCCAAGAGACCCAGTACTTC. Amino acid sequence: CASSKDSQETQYF.

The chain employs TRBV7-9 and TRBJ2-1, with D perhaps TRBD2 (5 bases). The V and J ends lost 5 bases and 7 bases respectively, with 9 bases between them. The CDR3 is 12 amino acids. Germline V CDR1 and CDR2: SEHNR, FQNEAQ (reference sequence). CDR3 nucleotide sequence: TGTGCCAGCAGCGTAGGACTGAATGAGCAGTTCTTC. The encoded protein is CASSVGLNEQFF.

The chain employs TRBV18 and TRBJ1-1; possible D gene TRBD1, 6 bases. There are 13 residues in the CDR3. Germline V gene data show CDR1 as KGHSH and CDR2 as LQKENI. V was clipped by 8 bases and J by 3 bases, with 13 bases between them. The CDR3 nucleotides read TGTGCCAGCCAACAGGGTAGGGACACTGAAGCTTTCTTT. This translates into CASQQGRDTEAFF.

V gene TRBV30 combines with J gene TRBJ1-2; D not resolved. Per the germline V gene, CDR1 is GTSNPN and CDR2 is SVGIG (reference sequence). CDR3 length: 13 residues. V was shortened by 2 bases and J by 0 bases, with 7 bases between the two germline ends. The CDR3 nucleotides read TGTGCCTGGAGTCGAGGGACTAACTATGGCTACACCTTC. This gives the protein CAWSRGTNYGYTF.

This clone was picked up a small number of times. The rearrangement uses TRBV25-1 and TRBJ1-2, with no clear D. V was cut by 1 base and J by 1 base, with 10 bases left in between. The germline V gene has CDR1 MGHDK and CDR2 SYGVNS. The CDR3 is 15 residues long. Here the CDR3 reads CASSESISDNYGYTF. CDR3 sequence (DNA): TGTGCCAGCAGTGAATCTATCTCCGATAACTATGGCTACACCTTC.

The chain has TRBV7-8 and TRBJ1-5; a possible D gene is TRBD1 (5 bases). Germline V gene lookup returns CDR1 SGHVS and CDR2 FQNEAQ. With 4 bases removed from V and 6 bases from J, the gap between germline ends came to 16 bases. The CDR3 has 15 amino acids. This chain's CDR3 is CASSSLTEGSQPQHF. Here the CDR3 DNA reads TGTGCCAGCAGCTCACTCACGGAGGGGAGTCAGCCCCAGCATTTT.

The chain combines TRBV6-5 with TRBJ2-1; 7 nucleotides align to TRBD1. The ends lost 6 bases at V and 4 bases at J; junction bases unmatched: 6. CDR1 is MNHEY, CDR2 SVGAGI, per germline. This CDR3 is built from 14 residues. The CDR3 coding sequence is TGTGCCAGCAGAGCGGACAGGAAATACAATGAGCAGTTCTTC. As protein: CASRADRKYNEQFF.

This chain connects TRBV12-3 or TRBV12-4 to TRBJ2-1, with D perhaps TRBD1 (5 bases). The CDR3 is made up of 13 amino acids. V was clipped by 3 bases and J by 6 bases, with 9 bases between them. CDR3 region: CASSFAGRNEQFF. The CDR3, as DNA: TGTGCCAGCAGTTTTGCAGGGCGCAATGAGCAGTTCTTC.

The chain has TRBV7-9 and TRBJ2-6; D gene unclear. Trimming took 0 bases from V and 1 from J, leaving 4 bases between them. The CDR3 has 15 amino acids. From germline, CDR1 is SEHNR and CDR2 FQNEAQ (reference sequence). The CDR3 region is CASSLALSGANVLTF. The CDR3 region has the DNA TGTGCCAGCAGCTTAGCTTTATCTGGGGCCAACGTCCTGACTTTC. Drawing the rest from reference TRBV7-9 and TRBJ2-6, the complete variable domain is DTGVSQNPRHKITKRGQNVTFRCDPISEHNRLYWYRQTLGQGPEFLTYFQNEAQLEKSRLLSDRFSAERPKGSFSTLEIQRTEQGDSAMYLCASSLALSGANVLTFGAGSRLTVL.

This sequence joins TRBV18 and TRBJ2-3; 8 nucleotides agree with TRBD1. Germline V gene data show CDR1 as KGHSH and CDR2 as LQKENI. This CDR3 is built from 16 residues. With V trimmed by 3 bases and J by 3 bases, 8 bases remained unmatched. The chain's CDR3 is CASSPRTGRLTDTQYF. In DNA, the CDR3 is TGTGCCAGCTCACCCAGGACAGGGAGGCTGACAGATACGCAGTATTTT.

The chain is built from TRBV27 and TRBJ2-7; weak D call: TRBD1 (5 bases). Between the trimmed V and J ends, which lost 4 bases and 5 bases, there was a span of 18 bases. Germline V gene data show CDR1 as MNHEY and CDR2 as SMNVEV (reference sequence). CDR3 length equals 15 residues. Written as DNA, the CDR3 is TGTGCCAGCAGTTCCGAGAGACAGACAAGGAACGAGCAGTACTTC. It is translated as CASSSERQTRNEQYF.

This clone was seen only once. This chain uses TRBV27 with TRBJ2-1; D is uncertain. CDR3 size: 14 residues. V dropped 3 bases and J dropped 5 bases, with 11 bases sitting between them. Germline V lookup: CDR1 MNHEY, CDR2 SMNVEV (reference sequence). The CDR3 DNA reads TGTGCCAGCAGTTTTGGAGAAATCCACAATGAGCAGTTCTTC. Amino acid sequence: CASSFGEIHNEQFF.

CDR3: CASSPQNRGRNTEAFF. The CDR3 DNA follows: TGTGCCAGCTCACCACAGAACAGGGGGAGGAACACTGAAGCTTTCTTT. The chain combines TRBV18 with TRBJ1-1; 8 bases fit TRBD1. The CDR3 is made up of 16 amino acids. V dropped 1 base and J dropped 1; count of bases not matched to a gene: 5. Germline values: CDR1 KGHSH, CDR2 LQKENI.

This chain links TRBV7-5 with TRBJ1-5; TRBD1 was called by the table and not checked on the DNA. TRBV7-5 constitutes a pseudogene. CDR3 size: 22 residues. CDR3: CARSLAISKVGGTGGFDQPQHF. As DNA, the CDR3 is TGTGCCAGAAGCTTAGCGATCTCAAAAGTTGGTGGGACAGGGGGCTTCGATCAGCCCCAGCATTTT.

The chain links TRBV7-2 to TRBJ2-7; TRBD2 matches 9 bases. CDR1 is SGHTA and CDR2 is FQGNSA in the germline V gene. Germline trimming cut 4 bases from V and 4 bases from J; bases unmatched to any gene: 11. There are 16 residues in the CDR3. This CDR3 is CASSWGGSGGLYEQYF. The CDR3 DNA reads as TGTGCCAGCAGCTGGGGTGGGAGCGGGGGGTTATACGAGCAGTACTTC.

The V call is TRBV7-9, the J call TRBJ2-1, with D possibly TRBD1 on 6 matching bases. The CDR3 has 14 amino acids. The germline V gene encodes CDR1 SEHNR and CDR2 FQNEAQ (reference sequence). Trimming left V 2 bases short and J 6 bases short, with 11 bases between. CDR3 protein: CASSLLDSSNEQFF. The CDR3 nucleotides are TGTGCCAGCAGCTTACTGGACAGCTCCAATGAGCAGTTCTTC.

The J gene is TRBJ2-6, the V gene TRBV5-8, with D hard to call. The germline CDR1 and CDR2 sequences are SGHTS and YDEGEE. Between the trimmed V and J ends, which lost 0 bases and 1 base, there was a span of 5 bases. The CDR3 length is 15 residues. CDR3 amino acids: CASSLDGSGANVLTF. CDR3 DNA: TGTGCCAGCAGCTTGGACGGGTCTGGGGCCAACGTCCTGACTTTC.

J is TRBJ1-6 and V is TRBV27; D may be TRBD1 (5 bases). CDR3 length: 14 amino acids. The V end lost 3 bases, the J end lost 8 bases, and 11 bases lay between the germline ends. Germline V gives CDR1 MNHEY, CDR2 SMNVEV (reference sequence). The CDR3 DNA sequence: TGTGCCAGCAGTTTTGGGCAGGGCCATTCACCCCTCCACTTT. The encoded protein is CASSFGQGHSPLHF.

CDR3 bases: TGTGCCAGCAGCGTGGGGATAGGACAGGGGGCAGACACCATATATTTT. Translation gives CASSVGIGQGADTIYF. The chain has TRBV9 and TRBJ1-3; 11 nucleotides match TRBD1. Trimming at V came to 2 bases and at J to 8 bases, leaving 9 bases not matched to a gene. The CDR3 totals 16 residues. Germline V CDR1 and CDR2: SGDLS, YYNGEE.

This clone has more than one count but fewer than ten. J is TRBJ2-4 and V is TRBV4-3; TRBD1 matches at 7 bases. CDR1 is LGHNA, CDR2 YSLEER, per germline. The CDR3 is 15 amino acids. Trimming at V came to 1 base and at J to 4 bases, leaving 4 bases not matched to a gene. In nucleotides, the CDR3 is TGCGCCAGCAGCCAAGGACAGGGTGCGAAAAACATTCAGTACTTC. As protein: CASSQGQGAKNIQYF.

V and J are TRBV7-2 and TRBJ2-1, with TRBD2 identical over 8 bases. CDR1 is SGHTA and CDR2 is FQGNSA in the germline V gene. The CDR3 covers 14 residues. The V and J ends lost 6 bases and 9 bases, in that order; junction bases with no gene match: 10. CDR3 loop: CASSSRGGIVEQFF. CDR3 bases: TGTGCCAGCAGTTCCCGGGGGGGGATCGTTGAGCAGTTCTTC.